The 28 T cell receptor beta chains in this list originate from one sample, sequenced in a study of T cell responses to AZD1222 COVID-19 vaccine. Assay: immunoSEQ multiplex PCR; the TCRdb copy retains only in-frame clones and omits some. Among 200,000 to 250,000 clones, just over 90% were seen once, and the ten largest hold about 1%. The specimen was peripheral blood, collected on day 0 of MenACWY control vaccination. The receptors were sampled from an adult in good health.

The chain employs TRBV4-2 and TRBJ1-2; no firm D call. From germline, CDR1 is LGHNA and CDR2 YNFKEQ. The CDR3 runs 12 residues. Trimming shortened V by 0 bases and J by 8 bases, and 7 bases separated the two germline ends. CDR3 protein: CASSQEGGGYTF. The CDR3 nucleotides read TGTGCCAGCAGCCAAGAAGGAGGAGGCTACACCTTC.

This clone was counted a single time. The chain combines TRBV15 with TRBJ2-1; 8 bases line up with TRBD2. In germline, CDR1 is LNHNV, CDR2 YYDKDF (reference sequence). Germline trimming cut 3 bases from V and 6 bases from J; bases unmatched to any gene: 7. There are 15 residues in the CDR3. CDR3: CATSSGRGDSNEQFF. The CDR3 DNA reads TGTGCCACCAGCAGCGGGCGGGGGGATAGCAATGAGCAGTTCTTC.

The CDR3 sequence is CASRGGDRGNGYTF. The CDR3 bases are TGTGCCAGCAGGGGAGGGGACAGGGGAAATGGCTACACCTTC. The rearrangement joins TRBV6-6 to TRBJ1-2; TRBD1 agrees at 10 bases. Per germline, CDR1 MNHNY and CDR2 SVGAGI (reference sequence). After removal of 6 bases from V and 6 bases from J, the junction contained 7 bases not matched to a gene. CDR3 length: 14 residues.

This chain uses TRBV9 with TRBJ2-2, with D perhaps TRBD2 (6 bases). This CDR3 region has 15 residues. Germline V gene lookup returns CDR1 SGDLS and CDR2 YYNGEE. Trimming shortened V by 0 bases and J by 0 bases, and 6 bases separated the two germline ends. The CDR3 nucleotides are TGTGCCAGCAGCGTAGGACTAGCGAACACCGGGGAGCTGTTTTTT. This gives the protein CASSVGLANTGELFF.

This chain connects TRBV12-2 to TRBJ1-1; the table's D call, TRBD1, has no DNA check behind it. TRBV12-2 is shown as a pseudogene. The CDR3 spans 15 residues. The CDR3 reads CASRYPGQMNTEAFF. DNA of the CDR3: TGTGCAAGTCGCTATCCGGGACAGATGAACACTGAAGCTTTCTTT.

The chain links TRBV9 to TRBJ1-2; D is ambiguous. CDR1 is SGDLS and CDR2 is YYNGEE in the germline V gene. The CDR3 is made up of 15 amino acids. The V and J ends lost 4 bases and 6 bases respectively, with 19 bases between them. CDR3 nucleotides: TGTGCCAGCAGCTTCCACAGCGACCCCGGGGATGGCTACACCTTC. Amino acids: CASSFHSDPGDGYTF.

The J gene is TRBJ2-2, the V gene TRBV11-2, with TRBD2 as a possible D gene (7 bases). This CDR3 contains 16 residues. Per the germline V gene, CDR1 is SGHAT and CDR2 is FQNNGV. V shed 5 bases and J shed 5 bases, with 18 bases lying between them. The CDR3 loop is CASSPLYRGGTGELFF. CDR3 nucleotide sequence: TGTGCCAGCAGCCCCCTTTATAGGGGGGGAACCGGGGAGCTGTTTTTT. The full variable domain, in which reference TRBV11-2 and TRBJ2-2 provide the parts outside the CDR3, is EAGVAQSPRYKIIEKRQSVAFWCNPISGHATLYWYQQILGQGPKLLIQFQNNGVVDDSQLPKDRFSAERLKGVDSTLKIQPAKLEDSAVYLCASSPLYRGGTGELFFGEGSRLTVL.

The V gene is TRBV19, the J gene TRBJ1-5; 9 bases fit TRBD1. CDR3 length: 17 residues. Germline CDR1 reads LNHDA; CDR2 reads SQIVND (reference sequence). Unmatched junction bases numbered 18, after V lost 9 bases and J lost 6 bases. CDR3 sequence: CASKSYTGGKGSQPQHF. CDR3 DNA sequence: TGTGCCAGCAAATCCTATACAGGGGGCAAGGGCAGTCAGCCCCAGCATTTT.

The chain joins TRBV5-6 to TRBJ1-2; 7 positions match TRBD1. The germline gives CDR1 SGHDT, CDR2 YYEEEE. The CDR3 sequence is 14 residues long. V shed 4 bases, J shed 4 bases, and the junction held 7 bases outside the gene matches. CDR3 sequence reads: CASSRVQGPYGYTF. The CDR3 DNA reads TGTGCCAGCAGCCGAGTACAGGGGCCCTATGGCTACACCTTC.

The CDR3 region has the DNA TGTGCCAGCAGACGACCGGGACAGGGTCACGGCTACACCTTC. Amino acids: CASRRPGQGHGYTF. This chain connects TRBV27 to TRBJ1-2; 9 bases are shared with TRBD1. V trimming: 6 bases; J trimming: 8 bases; junction bases outside the gene matches: 10. The V gene's germline CDR1 is MNHEY and CDR2 SMNVEV (reference sequence). CDR3 length: 14 residues.

This clone was counted once. This chain links TRBV7-9 with TRBJ1-2; D remains unclear. The CDR3 totals 12 residues. V lost 3 bases, J lost 13 bases, and 15 bases lay in between. CDR1 and CDR2 (germline): SEHNR, FQNEAQ (reference sequence). The CDR3 coding sequence is TGTGCCAGCAGCTTCCCAAGGAGTCGGGCCACCTTC. Protein: CASSFPRSRATF.

J is TRBJ2-5 and V is TRBV3-1 (or the pseudogene TRBV3-2); 8 bases agree with TRBD2. The CDR3 runs 14 residues. The germline V gene has CDR1 LGHDT and CDR2 YNNKEL (reference sequence). V dropped 4 bases and J dropped 3; count of bases not matched to a gene: 4. CDR3 bases: TGTGCCAGCAGCCTTTCGGGAGGGGAAGAGACCCAGTACTTC. Translated, it gives CASSLSGGEETQYF.

The chain carries TRBV28 and TRBJ1-1, with D unresolved. Germline assignment: CDR1 MDHEN and CDR2 SYDVKM. The V end was cut by 2 bases, the J end by 7 bases, with 8 bases between. The CDR3 totals 12 residues. The CDR3 spells CASSLNSREAFF. The CDR3 DNA reads TGTGCCAGCAGTTTAAATTCCCGTGAAGCTTTCTTT.

V gene TRBV2 combines with J gene TRBJ2-3; tentative D call: TRBD1 (6 bases). The CDR3 extends over 14 amino acids. Trimming stripped 3 bases from V and 2 bases from J, with 9 bases between. Germline V lookup: CDR1 SNHLY, CDR2 FYNNEI. CDR3 residues: CASSEDRHTDTQYF. Written as DNA, the CDR3 is TGTGCCAGCAGTGAGGACAGACACACAGATACGCAGTATTTT.

As to this clone: One end of the junction fails to match germline, which may point to a read error. DNA for the CDR3: TGTGCCACCAGTCAGGATCGGGGTTCCACCGGGGAGCTGTTTTTT. Its translation: CATSQDRGSTGELFF. The chain couples TRBV2 to TRBJ2-2; a weak D match, TRBD2 (5 bases). Germline lookup yields CDR1 SNHLY and CDR2 FYNNEI. The CDR3 consists of 15 residues.

The rearrangement uses TRBV4-1 and TRBJ1-2, with a tentative D call TRBD1 (6 bases). The V end was cut by 6 bases, the J end by 5 bases, with 19 bases between. CDR3 length: 15 amino acids. Germline V CDR1 and CDR2: MGHRA, YSYEKL. The CDR3 protein is CASRPGTRGVYGYTF. The CDR3 DNA follows: TGCGCCAGCAGGCCCGGGACGAGGGGGGTATATGGCTACACCTTC.

The CDR3 is CASSQRALGSPLHF. CDR3 bases: TGTGCCAGCAGCCAACGGGCCCTAGGCTCACCCCTCCACTTT. The rearrangement links TRBV3-1 (or the pseudogene TRBV3-2) to TRBJ1-6; D gene uncertain. Per germline, CDR1 LGHDT and CDR2 YNNKEL (reference sequence). There are 14 residues in the CDR3. V was shortened by 2 bases and J by 10 bases, with 12 bases between the two germline ends.

The rearrangement joins TRBV7-2 to TRBJ1-3; possibly TRBD1 for D (5 bases). CDR1 and CDR2 (germline): SGHTA, FQGNSA. The CDR3 runs 15 residues. The V gene lost 5 bases and the J gene lost 0 bases, with 11 bases spanning the gap. CDR3 in amino acids: CASSQQVYSGNTIYF. CDR3 nucleotides: TGTGCCAGCAGCCAACAGGTATACTCTGGAAACACCATATATTTT.

V usage is TRBV5-4 and J usage is TRBJ2-1; the match to TRBD2 covers 13 bases. J lost 0 bases, V lost 4 bases, and 4 bases had no gene match. The CDR3 runs to 17 residues. Germline V gives CDR1 SGHNT, CDR2 YYREEE (reference sequence). The DNA for the CDR3 is TGTGCCAGCAGCAGGACTAGCGGGGGAACCTCCTACAATGAGCAGTTCTTC. Protein sequence: CASSRTSGGTSYNEQFF.

This clone was counted a single time. The chain has TRBV6-5 and TRBJ2-7; D is uncertain. The ends were cut back, 7 bases at V and 4 bases at J, with 14 bases in the middle. The CDR3 is 13 residues long. Germline V gives CDR1 MNHEY, CDR2 SVGAGI. The CDR3 DNA sequence: TGTGCCAGCATCTCACCAAGAGAATACGAGCAGTACTTC. Its translation is CASISPREYEQYF.

This clone was recorded once. The rearrangement uses TRBV3-1 (or the pseudogene TRBV3-2) and TRBJ1-6, with D unclear. CDR1 is LGHDT, CDR2 YNNKEL, per germline (reference sequence). V dropped 4 bases and J dropped 2 bases, with 9 bases sitting between them. The CDR3 contains 15 residues. The CDR3 coding sequence is TGTGCCAGCAGCCCCAGTGGAGCCTATAATTCACCCCTCCACTTT. Translating gives CASSPSGAYNSPLHF.

To note about this clone: Other DNA variants within this sample encode the same CDR3. The rearrangement links TRBV7-2 to TRBJ1-6; 7 nucleotides line up with TRBD1. The germline gives CDR1 SGHTA, CDR2 FQGNSA. J gave up 4 bases and V 1 base, and 1 base lay outside the gene matches. The CDR3 is 15 amino acids. The CDR3 loop reads CASSLVTGYNSPLHF. CDR3 in DNA: TGTGCCAGCAGCTTAGTGACAGGGTATAATTCACCCCTCCACTTT.

The chain has TRBV6-2 or TRBV6-3 and TRBJ1-2; the D is unclear. The germline CDR1 and CDR2 sequences are MNHEY and SVGEGT. V was shortened by 8 bases and J by 9 bases, with 22 bases between the two germline ends. CDR3 length: 14 amino acids. CDR3 coding DNA: TGTGCCAGCGGTTTGGAGCCTAACTATGTGAGCTACACCTTC. Amino acid sequence: CASGLEPNYVSYTF.

This clone has a handful of counts. The V and J genes are TRBV12-3 or TRBV12-4 and TRBJ1-5; tentatively, D is TRBD1 (6 bases). Trimming left V 6 bases short and J 6 bases short, with 9 bases between. The CDR3 has 12 amino acids. CDR3 DNA: TGTGCCAGCAGGGGGGCAGGTCAGCCCCAGCATTTT. Protein product: CASRGAGQPQHF.

The chain has TRBV27 and TRBJ1-6, with D unresolved. CDR3 length: 14 amino acids. CDR1 MNHEY and CDR2 SMNVEV come from the germline V gene (reference sequence). Trimming left V 6 bases short and J 6 bases short, with 12 bases between. The CDR3 nucleotides are TGTGCCAGCAGCCTCGTAGCAGGTAATTCACCCCTCCACTTT. Protein sequence: CASSLVAGNSPLHF.

The V gene is TRBV6-2 or TRBV6-3, the J gene TRBJ2-7; 7 bases match TRBD1. Trimming took 3 bases from V and 6 from J; bases not matched to a gene: 14. Germline V gene sequence: CDR1 MNHEY, CDR2 SVGEGT. The CDR3 sequence is 16 residues long. Here the CDR3 DNA reads TGTGCCAGCAGTTATGCCCCCCAGACAGGGTCGCGCGAGCAGTACTTC. This encodes CASSYAPQTGSREQYF.

The chain employs TRBV7-9 and TRBJ2-5; D gene ambiguous. The germline V and J ends were trimmed by 11 bases and 4 bases, with 11 bases remaining between them. There are 11 residues in the CDR3. Germline values: CDR1 SEHNR, CDR2 FQNEAQ (reference sequence). Written as DNA, the CDR3 is TGTGCCGTACTTAGTGGAGAGACCCAGTACTTC. The encoded protein is CAVLSGETQYF.

The chain combines TRBV5-8 with TRBJ1-6; D perhaps matches TRBD1 (5 bases). The V end lost 4 bases, the J end lost 11 bases, and 16 bases lay between the germline ends. The CDR3 runs 14 residues. Germline V gene lookup returns CDR1 SGHTS and CDR2 YDEGEE. CDR3 region: CASSPGTALPPLHF. CDR3 coding DNA: TGTGCCAGCAGCCCGGGGACTGCTCTTCCACCCCTCCACTTT. Drawing the rest from reference TRBV5-8 and TRBJ1-6, the complete variable domain is EAGVTQSPTHLIKTRGQQATLRCSPISGHTSVYWYQQALGLGLQFLLWYDEGEERNRGNFPPRFSGRQFPNYSSELNVNALELEDSALYLCASSPGTALPPLHFGNGTRLTVT.